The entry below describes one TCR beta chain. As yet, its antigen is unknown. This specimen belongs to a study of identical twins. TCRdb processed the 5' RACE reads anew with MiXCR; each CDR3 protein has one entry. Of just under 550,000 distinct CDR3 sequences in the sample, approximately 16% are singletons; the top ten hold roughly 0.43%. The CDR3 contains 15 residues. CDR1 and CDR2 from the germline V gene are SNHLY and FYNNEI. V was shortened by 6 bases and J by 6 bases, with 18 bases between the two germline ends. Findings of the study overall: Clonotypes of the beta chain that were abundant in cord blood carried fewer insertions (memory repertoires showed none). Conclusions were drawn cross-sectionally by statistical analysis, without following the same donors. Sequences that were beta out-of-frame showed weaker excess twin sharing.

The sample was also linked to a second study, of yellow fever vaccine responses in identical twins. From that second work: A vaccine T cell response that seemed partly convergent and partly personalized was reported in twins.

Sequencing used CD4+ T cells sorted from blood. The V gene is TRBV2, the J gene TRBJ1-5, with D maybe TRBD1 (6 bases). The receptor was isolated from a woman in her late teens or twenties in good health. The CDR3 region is CASSQLTGTSQPQHF. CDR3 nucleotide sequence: TGTGCCAGCAGCCAATTAACAGGGACTAGTCAGCCCCAGCATTTT.